Below are 14 T cell receptor beta chains sequenced from a single sample in a study of control samples from healthy donors and cancer patients. Generated by immunoSEQ multiplex PCR, the TCRdb table keeps only in-frame clones and is missing some. The sample has 90,000 to 100,000 clones, less than 85% seen once. The sequencing input was PBMCs. The receptors stem from a man in his sixties or seventies with lung cancer.

This clone was observed once. The chain employs TRBV7-3 and TRBJ2-1; TRBD1 or TRBD2 may be the D gene (5 bases each). CDR1 is SGHTA, CDR2 FQGTGA, per germline. The CDR3 is 13 residues long. The ends were cut back, 5 bases at V and 7 bases at J, with 12 bases in the middle. Here the CDR3 reads CASSRDHQNEQFF. DNA of the CDR3: TGTGCCAGCAGCCGGGACCACCAAAATGAGCAGTTCTTC.

The genes are TRBV5-1 and TRBJ2-7, with a possible D match to TRBD1 (6 bases). With 4 bases removed from V and 3 bases from J, the gap between germline ends came to 8 bases. CDR1 and CDR2 (germline): SGHRS, YFSETQ. The CDR3 has 12 residues. CDR3 sequence reads: CASSRTVYEQYF. The DNA of the CDR3 is TGCGCCAGCAGCCGGACAGTCTACGAGCAGTACTTC.

V is TRBV9 and J is TRBJ2-2; D gene uncertain. CDR3 length: 15 amino acids. The germline V gene encodes CDR1 SGDLS and CDR2 YYNGEE. The ends were cut back, 0 bases at V and 9 bases at J, with 15 bases in the middle. CDR3 DNA sequence: TGTGCCAGCAGCGTAGAAGGCTCTTCCTCCCGGGAGCTGTTTTTT. This translates into CASSVEGSSSRELFF. Full variable domain (remainder filled in from reference TRBV9 and TRBJ2-2): DSGVTQTPKHLITATGQRVTLRCSPRSGDLSVYWYQQSLDQGLQFLIQYYNGEERAKGNILERFSAQQFPDLHSELNLSSLELGDSALYFCASSVEGSSSRELFFGEGSRLTVL.

The J gene is TRBJ1-5, the V gene TRBV5-4; 8 nucleotides line up with TRBD1. V lost 4 bases to trimming and J lost 6 bases; unmatched junction nucleotides: 3. The germline gives CDR1 SGHNT, CDR2 YYREEE (reference sequence). The CDR3 consists of 13 residues. For the CDR3, the DNA is TGTGCCAGCAGCCCGGACAGGGTTCAGCCCCAGCATTTT. Protein product: CASSPDRVQPQHF.

The count of this clone is one. V and J are TRBV30 and TRBJ1-4; D uncertain. Trimming pared 1 base from V and 7 bases from J, leaving 10 bases between. From germline, CDR1 is GTSNPN and CDR2 SVGIG (reference sequence). The CDR3 is 13 amino acids. The chain's CDR3 is CAWSGSRSEKLFF. CDR3 in DNA: TGTGCCTGGAGTGGGAGCAGGAGTGAAAAACTGTTTTTT.

The gene calls are TRBV6-6 and TRBJ1-5; 10 nucleotides line up with TRBD1. The CDR3 has 15 residues. CDR1 is MNHNY, CDR2 SVGAGI, per germline (reference sequence). Losses at the gene ends were 6 bases for V and 3 bases for J; bases not matched to a gene: 5. The CDR3 nucleotides are TGTGCCAGCAGGTGGACAGGGGGAGACAATCAGCCCCAGCATTTT. This codes for CASRWTGGDNQPQHF.

V gene TRBV24-1 combines with J gene TRBJ2-3, with no clear D. The CDR3 length is 14 residues. Trimming removed 2 bases from V and 1 base from J, with 6 bases in between. From germline, CDR1 is KGHDR and CDR2 SFDVKD. The CDR3 is CATSDYPGTDTQYF. The CDR3 DNA is TGTGCCACCAGTGATTACCCGGGCACAGATACGCAGTATTTT.

This chain connects TRBV6-5 to TRBJ2-7, with D possibly called TRBD1 or TRBD2 (5 bases each). Germline V gene sequence: CDR1 MNHEY, CDR2 SVGAGI. This CDR3 is 14 amino acids long. Trimming took off 5 bases at V and 2 bases at J, with 13 bases between the two ends. The DNA for the CDR3 is TGTGCCAGCAGTCAAAGGGGAGCCCCCTACGAGCAGTACTTC. Its translation is CASSQRGAPYEQYF.

The genes are TRBV29-1 and TRBJ1-1; 7 positions agree with TRBD1. CDR3 length: 14 amino acids. The V segment lost 7 bases and the J segment 5 bases; nucleotides outside the gene matches: 13. Germline V CDR1 and CDR2: SQVTM, ANQGSEA. CDR3 DNA: TGCAGCGCTTCTTCAAACAGGGGTGAGACTGAAGCTTTCTTT. This encodes CSASSNRGETEAFF.

The table lists this clone with a count of one. The CDR3 sequence: CASSYPRGLAYEQYF. The CDR3, as DNA: TGTGCCAGCAGTTACCCACGGGGACTTGCCTACGAGCAGTACTTC. This sequence joins TRBV6-6 and TRBJ2-7; possibly TRBD2 for D (6 bases). Trimming shortened V by 2 bases and J by 2 bases, and 13 bases separated the two germline ends. Germline V gene sequence: CDR1 MNHNY, CDR2 SVGAGI (reference sequence). The CDR3 is 15 amino acids.

This clone has just a few counts. The chain carries TRBV6-2 or TRBV6-3 and TRBJ2-2; D is possibly TRBD1 (6 bases). With 4 bases removed from V and 4 bases from J, the gap between germline ends came to 16 bases. The germline V gene has CDR1 MNHEY and CDR2 SVGEGT. The CDR3 extends over 16 amino acids. The CDR3 loop is CASSSLSTGRTGELFF. The CDR3 region has the DNA TGTGCCAGCAGTTCACTGTCGACAGGACGCACCGGGGAGCTGTTTTTT.

This chain's CDR3 is CASSTQQGQGGYTF. CDR3 bases: TGTGCCAGTAGCACCCAACAGGGACAGGGAGGCTACACCTTC. The rearrangement links TRBV19 to TRBJ1-2; TRBD1 matches 9 bases. Germline V lookup: CDR1 LNHDA, CDR2 SQIVND (reference sequence). CDR3 size: 14 residues. Trimming took 6 bases from V and 8 from J; bases not matched to a gene: 10.

V and J are TRBV30 and TRBJ2-3; D might be TRBD2 (6 bases). The CDR3 loop spans 16 amino acids. Trimming took 2 bases from V and 9 from J, leaving 24 bases between them. CDR1 and CDR2 from the germline V gene are GTSNPN and SVGIG (reference sequence). CDR3 in amino acids: CAWSIGSGFGFPTQYF. The CDR3 nucleotides are TGTGCCTGGAGTATCGGGAGCGGCTTCGGTTTTCCCACGCAGTATTTT.

The chain carries TRBV28 and TRBJ1-4, with D possibly TRBD1 on 5 matching bases. The ends were cut back, 6 bases at V and 7 bases at J, with 15 bases in the middle. The CDR3 is 14 residues long. Per germline, CDR1 MDHEN and CDR2 SYDVKM. CDR3 coding DNA: TGTGCCAGCAGGGGGGGACGGGGGAGTGAAAAACTGTTTTTT. Translated: CASRGGRGSEKLFF.